The 15 T cell receptor beta chains below all came from one sample that was sequenced in a study of identical twins. TCRdb analysed the 5' RACE reads with MiXCR anew, one entry per CDR3 protein. This sample has under 800,000 distinct CDR3 sequences, with around 20% found just once. The data were also submitted as part of a second study, on T cells expressing NK-cell markers.

The source material was PBMCs. The receptor set was obtained from a woman younger than 30 in good health.

J is TRBJ1-1 and V is TRBV4-3; 9 bases line up with TRBD1. With 3 bases clipped from V and 0 bases from J, the junction kept 2 bases outside the gene matches. The CDR3 spans 15 residues. Germline V gene sequence: CDR1 LGHNA, CDR2 YSLEER. The CDR3 here is CASSQGTGLNTEAFF. The CDR3 DNA follows: TGCGCCAGCAGCCAGGGGACAGGGCTGAACACTGAAGCTTTCTTT.

This chain links TRBV10-3 with TRBJ2-5; D might be TRBD1 (5 bases). This CDR3 comprises 15 residues. CDR1 is ENHRY, CDR2 SYGVKD, per germline. The V end was cut by 2 bases, the J end by 4 bases, with 14 bases between. Written as DNA, the CDR3 is TGTGCCATCAGTGAGACCTGGGGCTCGGGAGAGACCCAGTACTTC. Translating it yields CAISETWGSGETQYF.

The CDR3 nucleotides read TGCGCCAGCAGAGCAACTCTAGCGGGAAAGGGGTATGAGCAGTTCTTC. Translating gives CASRATLAGKGYEQFF. This rearrangement joins TRBV4-3 to TRBJ2-1, with 9 bases identical to TRBD2. CDR1 and CDR2 from the germline V gene are LGHNA and YSLEER. Trimming removed 6 bases from V and 8 bases from J; junction bases left unmatched: 14. The CDR3 sequence is 16 residues long.

J is TRBJ2-7 and V is TRBV11-2, with 12 bases fitting TRBD2. The germline V gene has CDR1 SGHAT and CDR2 FQNNGV. V gave up 5 bases and J gave up 3 bases; unmatched junction bases: 17. The CDR3 is 19 amino acids. CDR3 nucleotide sequence: TGTGCCAGCAGCACCCAAACGACTAGCGGGAGACGCTCTATCTACGAGCAGTACTTC. Its protein is CASSTQTTSGRRSIYEQYF.

This clonotype was seen only a few times. V gene TRBV10-3 combines with J gene TRBJ2-7; a weak D match, TRBD1 (6 bases). The CDR3 has 15 residues. Between the trimmed V and J ends, which lost 2 bases and 2 bases, there was a span of 13 bases. The germline V gene has CDR1 ENHRY and CDR2 SYGVKD. The CDR3 DNA follows: TGTGCCATCAGTGAGCCCAGGACAGCTACCTACGAGCAGTACTTC. Translation: CAISEPRTATYEQYF.

The chain carries TRBV6-1 and TRBJ1-5; 9 bases fit TRBD1. Germline CDR1 MNHNS, CDR2 SASEGT. CDR3 length equals 16 residues. Trimming took 5 bases from V and 4 from J; bases not matched to a gene: 9. In DNA form, the CDR3 reads TGTGCCAGCAGTACCTACGGACAGGGGCGAAATCAGCCCCAGCATTTT. Encoded protein: CASSTYGQGRNQPQHF.

V is TRBV27 and J is TRBJ2-5; TRBD2 is a possible D gene (5 bases). This CDR3 is 15 amino acids long. CDR1 and CDR2 from the germline V gene are MNHEY and SMNVEV (reference sequence). V gave up 3 bases and J gave up 5 bases, with 16 bases separating them. Written as DNA, the CDR3 is TGTGCCAGCAGTTTTGTGGGGTTGGGGAGTGAGACCCAGTACTTC. Residues: CASSFVGLGSETQYF.

The V gene is TRBV7-2, the J gene TRBJ2-1; 8 bases line up with TRBD2. The CDR3 consists of 14 residues. J gave up 8 bases and V 5 bases, and 8 bases lay outside the gene matches. Germline assignment: CDR1 SGHTA and CDR2 FQGNSA. The chain's CDR3 is CASSVQRESYEQFF. The CDR3 DNA reads TGTGCCAGCAGCGTTCAGCGGGAGTCTTATGAGCAGTTCTTC.

A few counts support this clonotype. The chain uses TRBV12-3 or TRBV12-4 and TRBJ1-2, with TRBD1 matching over 7 bases. V lost 4 bases to trimming and J lost 7 bases; unmatched junction nucleotides: 9. CDR3 length: 14 amino acids. CDR3 in amino acids: CASSSDRALGGYTF. Here the CDR3 DNA reads TGTGCCAGCAGTTCCGACAGGGCCTTGGGTGGCTACACCTTC.

V usage is TRBV6-5 and J usage is TRBJ2-3, with a weak D call TRBD2 (5 bases). Germline assignment: CDR1 MNHEY and CDR2 SVGAGI. The CDR3 is made up of 14 amino acids. V lost 2 bases, J lost 3 bases, and 9 bases lay in between. CDR3 in DNA: TGTGCCAGCAGTTACGAGGGAAGAACAGATACGCAGTATTTT. Residues: CASSYEGRTDTQYF.

This clonotype was recorded a few times. The J gene is TRBJ2-2, the V gene TRBV9; 8 bases are shared with TRBD2. Per the germline V gene, CDR1 is SGDLS and CDR2 is YYNGEE. The CDR3 extends over 16 amino acids. Unmatched junction bases numbered 9, after V lost 4 bases and J lost 4 bases. The CDR3 is CASSLTSGSGTGELFF. Written as DNA, the CDR3 is TGTGCCAGCAGCCTAACAAGCGGGAGCGGCACCGGGGAGCTGTTTTTT.

The CDR3 nucleotides are TGTGCCAGCAGTTTGATAGAGTCGGGTCTCAATGAGCAGTTCTTC. It is translated as CASSLIESGLNEQFF. V is TRBV12-3 or TRBV12-4 and J is TRBJ2-1; no clear D. The CDR3 covers 15 residues. V lost 3 bases and J 6 bases, leaving 15 bases between the germline ends.

This clonotype was found many times. The V call is TRBV12-3 or TRBV12-4, the J call TRBJ2-5; 7 nucleotides align to TRBD1. Trimming at V came to 6 bases and at J to 5 bases, leaving 9 bases not matched to a gene. The CDR3 extends over 14 amino acids. CDR3 DNA sequence: TGTGCCAGCAGCCAATTGGACAGGCGGGAGACCCAGTACTTC. Protein product: CASSQLDRRETQYF.

This clonotype was recorded only once. The chain joins TRBV5-6 to TRBJ1-2; D gene uncertain. Germline V lookup: CDR1 SGHDT, CDR2 YYEEEE. The CDR3 extends over 13 amino acids. The germline V and J ends were trimmed by 1 base and 6 bases, with 10 bases remaining between them. The CDR3 bases are TGTGCCAGCAGCTTGCAAGGTCCCGATGGCTACACCTTC. As protein: CASSLQGPDGYTF.

A few counts support this clonotype. The genes are TRBV12-3 or TRBV12-4 and TRBJ1-2; 10 bases match TRBD1. J gave up 7 bases and V 5 bases, and 4 bases lay outside the gene matches. CDR3 size: 13 residues. The CDR3 sequence is CASSPGQGPGYTF. The CDR3 DNA follows: TGTGCCAGCAGTCCGGGACAGGGGCCTGGCTACACCTTC.